The rows below give T cell receptor beta chains drawn from one sample of a study of blood T cells in healthy people across ages. TCRdb re-called the 5' RACE reads through MiXCR, storing one row per CDR3 protein. The sample shows about 1.5 million distinct CDR3 sequences, approximately 42% of them seen only once. The sequencing input was blood. These receptors were taken from a woman younger than 35 in good health. Each CDR3 is given with its conserved first and last residue. D genes are given only for firm matches. Not all rows give a size; the values are once, few, many and, for expanded clones, a class.

j_call v_call clone_size d_call cdr3_nt cdr3_aa
TRBJ2-7 TRBV7-2 - TRBD2 TGTGCCAGCAGCCCAATTCCGGGAGGTTACGAGCAGTACTTC CASSPIPGGYEQYF
TRBJ2-3 TRBV5-1 - TRBD2 TGCGCCAGCAGCATGAGCGGGGGCCCCACAGATGCGCAGTATTTT CASSMSGGPTDAQYF
TRBJ1-4 TRBV20-1 - TRBD1 TGCAGTGCTAGAGGCCCAGGGGGCTATGAAAAACTGTTTTTT CSARGPGGYEKLFF
TRBJ2-4 TRBV7-2 few - TGTGCCAGCAGCGCCCGGACCAGAAACAACATTCAGTACTTC CASSARTRNNIQYF
TRBJ1-1 TRBV29-1 - TRBD1 TGCAGCGTCCCCAACAGGGGTGAAGCTTTCTTT CSVPNRGEAFF
TRBJ1-4 TRBV7-8 few - TGTGCCAGCAGCTCGGGGGGACTTGCAACTAATGAAAAACTGTTTTTT CASSSGGLATNEKLFF
TRBJ2-1 TRBV7-8 - - TGTGCCAGCAGCTTAGGCTCGACGGGGGCCCCATACAATGAGCAGTTCTTC CASSLGSTGAPYNEQFF
TRBJ1-2 TRBV27 - - TGTGCCAGCAGTCCCCCCCGGGGGATGTATGGCTACACCTTC CASSPPRGMYGYTF
TRBJ2-7 TRBV7-2 - - TGTGCCAGCAGCCTCCAACTCTCGAACGAGCAGTACTTC CASSLQLSNEQYF
TRBJ2-3 TRBV5-4 - TRBD2 TGTGCCAGCAGCTTGAGGAGCGGGGGACGCACAGATACGCAGTATTTT CASSLRSGGRTDTQYF
TRBJ2-7 TRBV12-3/TRBV12-4 - TRBD1 TGTGCCAGCAGTTTCGGGCAGGGGGTTATCGAGCAGTACTTC CASSFGQGVIEQYF
TRBJ2-5 TRBV7-3 - TRBD2 TGTGCCAGCAGCTCGCGACTAGCGGGAAATACTGAGCAGTACTTC CASSSRLAGNTEQYF
TRBJ2-1 TRBV20-1 - TRBD2 TGCAGTGCTTTAGCGGGAGGGTCTAAACAGCAGTTCTTC CSALAGGSKQQFF
TRBJ2-7 TRBV6-5 - - TGTGCCAGCAGTTACTCGGGGCTAGCAGGCTACGAGCAGTACTTC CASSYSGLAGYEQYF
TRBJ2-2 TRBV20-1 - TRBD1 TGCAGTGCCGACGACAGGGGGCTTGGCGGGGAGCTGTTTTTT CSADDRGLGGELFF
TRBJ2-5 TRBV12-5 - TRBD1 TGTGCTAGTGGTTTGGGCCGTGGCAGGGGGCGAGAGACCCAGTACTTC CASGLGRGRGRETQYF
TRBJ1-2 TRBV30 - - TGTGCCTGGAGTCGGAATTCGGGCTACACCTTC CAWSRNSGYTF
TRBJ2-1 TRBV6-1 few TRBD2 TGTGCCAGCAGCCTAGCGGACGCAATCTTATACAATGAGCAGTTCTTC CASSLADAILYNEQFF
TRBJ1-1 TRBV4-1 - - TGCGCCAGCAGCCAAGCCGGAAAGAACACTGGAGCTTTCTTT CASSQAGKNTGAFF
TRBJ1-1 TRBV25-1 few - TGTGCCAGCAGTGAGATATACGGTAGGGGGAACACTGAAGCTTTCTTT CASSEIYGRGNTEAFF
TRBJ2-3 TRBV20-1 few - TGCAGTGCTACCTCTTCCGGGACTCGCTTCGCAGATACGCAGTATTTT CSATSSGTRFADTQYF
TRBJ2-7 TRBV29-1 - - TGCAGCGTTGGGTCAGGTCCAACCTACGAGCAGTACTTC CSVGSGPTYEQYF
TRBJ1-1 TRBV5-4 - - TGTGCCAGCAGCCGAATCTATGGAAGGGACACTGAAGCTTTCTTT CASSRIYGRDTEAFF
TRBJ2-1 TRBV20-1 - - TGCAGTGCTAGAGCTATTTCGGGGGTGACCTACAATGAGCAGTTCTTC CSARAISGVTYNEQFF
TRBJ2-7 TRBV10-3 few - TGTGCCATCAGCAGGACGAACAACGAGCAGTACTTC CAISRTNNEQYF
TRBJ2-7 TRBV5-1 - TRBD1 TGCGCCAGCAGCTTCGACAGGGTCCGCTACAATGAGCAGTACTTC CASSFDRVRYNEQYF
TRBJ2-5 TRBV6-2/TRBV6-3 - - TGTGCCAGCAGTGATATAGACAGCGCCCAAGTGCAGTACTTC CASSDIDSAQVQYF
TRBJ2-5 TRBV12-3/TRBV12-4 once TRBD2 TGTGCCAGCAGTCCTGGGGGTAGCGGGAAACCCGCCCAGTACTTC CASSPGGSGKPAQYF
TRBJ2-1 TRBV7-2 few - TGTGCCAGCAGCTTAGCCCGGATAGAATACAATGAGCAGTTCTTC CASSLARIEYNEQFF
TRBJ2-7 TRBV9 - - TGTGCCAGCAGAGTCAGCCCGGGACACAAAATACCCTGCGAGCAGTACTTC CASRVSPGHKIPCEQYF
TRBJ2-1 TRBV20-1 few TRBD2 TGCAGTGCACACCTGATGATTGGGGCTAGCGGGAGTCCCAATGAGCAGTTCTTC CSAHLMIGASGSPNEQFF
TRBJ2-4 TRBV5-1 - - TGCGCCAGCCGTCCCGATCTAGCCAAAAACATTCAGTACTTC CASRPDLAKNIQYF
TRBJ2-3 TRBV5-1 - - TGCGCCAGCAGCACCTGGAGCGGTGAAGATACGCAGTATTTT CASSTWSGEDTQYF
TRBJ2-1 TRBV7-2 - TRBD2 TGTGCCAGCAGCTCCAAGGGACTAGCGGGAGTCAATGAGCAGTTCTTC CASSSKGLAGVNEQFF
TRBJ2-1 TRBV4-3 few - TGCGCCAGCAGCCAAGGGACGGCAAGTCCCTACAGGGAGCAGTTCTTC CASSQGTASPYREQFF
TRBJ2-3 TRBV7-2 few TRBD2 TGTGCCAGCAGCTTAGCTGGCGGGGGGTCCTACACAGATACGCAGTATTTT CASSLAGGGSYTDTQYF
TRBJ1-2 TRBV28 - TRBD1 TGTGCCAGCATCATAGGTGGGACAGGGGCCACCTATGGCTACACCTTC CASIIGGTGATYGYTF
TRBJ2-3 TRBV7-8 few TRBD1 TGTGCCAGCAGCTTGGCCTACAGGGGAATGGCAGATACGCAGTATTTT CASSLAYRGMADTQYF
TRBJ2-7 TRBV7-2 many - TGTGCCAGCAGCCAGAGGACCGGGTCCTACGAGCAGTACTTC CASSQRTGSYEQYF
TRBJ2-1 TRBV12-3/TRBV12-4 few - TGTGCCAGCAGTTTCGGAAGGGGCCTCTCCTACAATGAGCAGTTCTTC CASSFGRGLSYNEQFF
TRBJ2-3 TRBV6-2/TRBV6-3 - TRBD2 TGTGCCATTAGCGGGGGGGCCGAGACAGATACGCAGTATTTT CAISGGAETDTQYF
TRBJ2-7 TRBV11-2 few TRBD1 TGTGCCAGCAGCTTAGGTGGGACAGGGTTTCTCTACGAGCAGTACTTC CASSLGGTGFLYEQYF